These T cell receptor beta chains were read from a single sample in a study of blood T cell repertoires in COVID-19. Profiled with immunoSEQ multiplex PCR; TCRdb holds only in-frame clones, not every one. The sample yields about 210,000 clones, almost 85% seen once. The sample comprised peripheral blood. All receptors come from a woman aged 40 to 50 with acute or convalescent COVID-19. The CDR3 runs from the conserved cysteine through the conserved F or W. A D gene is named only where the DNA matches it firmly. For some rows the clone size is stated as once, few or many, or as a class when expanded; others skip it.

D gene	V gene	clone size	J gene	CDR3 DNA	CDR3 protein
-	TRBV9	-	TRBJ2-7	TGTGCCAGCAGCTCTGTTAGCGACTACGAGCAGTACTTC	CASSSVSDYEQYF
TRBD2	TRBV10-3	-	TRBJ2-7	TGTGCCATCAGCCCCGTAACTAGCGGGGGGCTGAGGAGCTCCTACGAGCAGTACTTC	CAISPVTSGGLRSSYEQYF
-	TRBV5-1	-	TRBJ1-4	TGCGCCAGCAGCTTGGTGGCAGGGGATGAAAAACTGTTTTTT	CASSLVAGDEKLFF
TRBD1	TRBV6-2/TRBV6-3	-	TRBJ2-6	TGTGCCAGCAGTCTTCGGACAGGGGGCTCTGGGGCCAACGTCCTGACTTTC	CASSLRTGGSGANVLTF
-	TRBV30	-	TRBJ1-1	TGTGCCTGGAGAATACTGAGGGAGAAAGGGTGGGTGGACACTGAAGCTTTCTTT	CAWRILREKGWVDTEAFF
TRBD1	TRBV27	-	TRBJ2-1	TGTGCCAGCAGTGCGACTTCGACAGGGGAAAGACGCAATGAGCAGTTCTTC	CASSATSTGERRNEQFF
TRBD1	TRBV10-3	-	TRBJ1-2	TGTGCCATCAGTGACGGACAGGGGACGCCCGGCTACACCTTC	CAISDGQGTPGYTF
-	TRBV20-1	few	TRBJ1-4	TGCAGTGCTAGTGGGGGACAACAAGGGGCTAATGAAAAACTGTTTTTT	CSASGGQQGANEKLFF
TRBD2	TRBV6-2/TRBV6-3	-	TRBJ2-7	TGTGCCAGCAGTTACCCATCGGGCGGGAGGTTCGACGAGCAGTACTTC	CASSYPSGGRFDEQYF
-	TRBV25-1	few	TRBJ1-6	TGTGCCAGCAAGGACAACCGAAGGCGCAATTCACCCCTCCACTTT	CASKDNRRRNSPLHF
TRBD1	TRBV5-5	-	TRBJ1-2	TGTGCCAGCAGCTTAAACAGGGGATTTGACTATGGCTACACCTTC	CASSLNRGFDYGYTF
TRBD2	TRBV18	once	TRBJ2-2	TGTGCCAGCTCGCCGCGCGGGGGGACCGGGGAGCTGTTTTTT	CASSPRGGTGELFF
TRBD1	TRBV2	-	TRBJ2-5	TGTGCCAGCAGCGTGAACCCGGGACAGGGGCAAGAGACCCAGTACTTC	CASSVNPGQGQETQYF
TRBD2	TRBV10-3	-	TRBJ2-7	TGTGCCACATTAGCGGGAGGTTACTACGAGCAGTACTTC	CATLAGGYYEQYF
-	TRBV5-6	-	TRBJ2-6	TGTGCCAGCAGCTTATCCCCCGCAGGCGGGTCCAACGTCCTGACTTTC	CASSLSPAGGSNVLTF
TRBD1	TRBV30	-	TRBJ1-4	TGTGCCTGGACCACCGGGACAGATGAAAAACTGTTTTTT	CAWTTGTDEKLFF
TRBD2	TRBV5-1	-	TRBJ2-7	TGCGCCAGCAGCCAACTAGCGGGAGTCGGGTACGAGCAGTACTTC	CASSQLAGVGYEQYF
-	TRBV30	-	TRBJ1-1	TGTGCCTGGGACCCAGGGGAAGGCACTGAAGCTTTCTTT	CAWDPGEGTEAFF
-	TRBV5-1	-	TRBJ2-3	TGCGCCAGCAGCTTTGGCGGGGAAGGCACAGATACGCAGTATTTT	CASSFGGEGTDTQYF
TRBD1	TRBV27	few	TRBJ2-7	TGTGCCAGCAGTTCCCCGGGACAGGGGTTGTCAGAGCAGTACTTC	CASSSPGQGLSEQYF
TRBD1	TRBV3-1/TRBV3-2	-	TRBJ2-1	TGTGCCGCCCGACCGGGGACAGGGAATGAGCAGTTCTTC	CAARPGTGNEQFF
TRBD1	TRBV25-1	-	TRBJ1-4	TGTGCCAGCAGTGAATTCGGGGCTAGGGGGCGCGGTGAAAAACTGTTTTTT	CASSEFGARGRGEKLFF
TRBD1	TRBV9	-	TRBJ1-2	TGTGCCAGCAGCAGGAGCGGGACAGGGGTTGGCTACACCTTC	CASSRSGTGVGYTF
TRBD2	TRBV11-2	once	TRBJ2-7	TGTGCCAGCAGTGTTGGCGGGAGCGAGCAGTACTTC	CASSVGGSEQYF
-	TRBV27	-	TRBJ2-2	TGTGCCAGCAGCAGCGTGGGCGGGGAGCTGTTTTTT	CASSSVGGELFF
-	TRBV4-1	-	TRBJ2-5	TGCGCCAGCAGTCAAGGGTGGGGAGGAGGAGAGACCCAGTACTTC	CASSQGWGGGETQYF
-	TRBV4-1	-	TRBJ2-6	TGCGCCAGCAGCCAAGATGACAGCGCGATCGACTCTGGGGCCAACGTCCTGACTTTC	CASSQDDSAIDSGANVLTF
-	TRBV5-8	-	TRBJ2-3	TGTGCCAGCAGCTTGGTCGGGACTGCCTGGTCAGATACGCAGTATTTT	CASSLVGTAWSDTQYF
-	TRBV11-3	-	TRBJ2-3	TGTGCCAGCAGCACTCTCCAGGGCGCAGATACGCAGTATTTT	CASSTLQGADTQYF
TRBD1	TRBV6-5	once	TRBJ1-3	TGTGCCAGCAGTTCAGGGACAGCATCTGGAAACACCATATATTTT	CASSSGTASGNTIYF
TRBD1	TRBV27	-	TRBJ2-7	TGTGCCAGCAGCCCGACAGGGGCAATCTCCTACGAGCAGTACTTC	CASSPTGAISYEQYF
-	TRBV11-3	-	TRBJ2-1	TGTGCCAGCAGCTTAGATGTCGGCAGGGAGCAGTTCTTC	CASSLDVGREQFF
TRBD1	TRBV29-1	-	TRBJ2-7	TGCAGCGCTCAGGGGGCGGGCGAGCAGTACTTC	CSAQGAGEQYF
TRBD2	TRBV2	few	TRBJ2-1	TGTGCCAGCAGTACTCTAGCGGTCGGATACAATGAGCAGTTCTTC	CASSTLAVGYNEQFF
TRBD1	TRBV19	-	TRBJ1-2	TGTGCCAGTAAGTCCCGGGACAGGGATGGCTACACCTTC	CASKSRDRDGYTF
-	TRBV14	-	TRBJ2-5	TGTGCCAGCAGCCAAGTTACGGGTCGGCAAGAGACCCAGTACTTC	CASSQVTGRQETQYF
TRBD1	TRBV7-7	-	TRBJ2-5	TGTGCCAGCAGCCCCCGAACAGGGGGAGGTCAAGAGACCCAGTACTTC	CASSPRTGGGQETQYF
TRBD1	TRBV27	-	TRBJ1-2	TGTGCCAGCAGTAAAGGACAGGCCGGTAACTATGGCTACACCTTC	CASSKGQAGNYGYTF
TRBD2	TRBV7-9	-	TRBJ2-7	TGTGCCAGCAGCTTAGGCGACGGGAGGGAGGAGCAGTACTTC	CASSLGDGREEQYF
TRBD1	TRBV4-1	-	TRBJ2-7	TGCGCCAGCAGCCAGAGGGACAGGGTCTACGAGCAGTACTTC	CASSQRDRVYEQYF
-	TRBV10-3	once	TRBJ2-7	TGTGCCATCAGACCCCCAGGGGCCTACGAGCAGTACTTC	CAIRPPGAYEQYF
TRBD1	TRBV3-1/TRBV3-2	-	TRBJ1-1	TGTGCCAGCAGCCGATGGACAGGCTATGAAGCTTTCTTT	CASSRWTGYEAFF